The rows below give T cell receptor beta chains drawn from one sample of a study of T cells in Graves' hyperthyroidism and ophthalmopathy. TCRdb processed the multiplex PCR reads anew with MiXCR; each CDR3 protein has one entry. The data hold about half a million distinct CDR3 sequences, with about 20% observed a single time. The sample consisted of blood. All receptors derive from a woman in her 70s with Graves' ophthalmopathy. CDR3s include the opening cysteine and the closing phenylalanine or tryptophan. The order of the fields is CDR3 length, V gene, clone size, D gene, J gene, CDR3 DNA, CDR3 protein. A D gene is named only where the DNA matches it firmly. A row's size may be missing; if present it is once, few, many or a size class.

cdr3_length: 16; v_call: TRBV15; clone_size: .; d_call: .; j_call: TRBJ1-5; cdr3_nt: TGTGCCACCAGCAGAGACAGGGGAGGTAGTTATCAGCCCCAGCATTTT; cdr3_aa: CATSRDRGGSYQPQHF
cdr3_length: 14; v_call: TRBV6-1; clone_size: few; d_call: .; j_call: TRBJ1-2; cdr3_nt: TGTGCCAGCAGTGAAGGTGGCCCTAACTATGGCTACACCTTC; cdr3_aa: CASSEGGPNYGYTF
cdr3_length: 17; v_call: TRBV12-3/TRBV12-4; clone_size: .; d_call: .; j_call: TRBJ2-6; cdr3_nt: TGTGCCAGCAGTCAACAGGCGACTGTCTCTGGGGCCAACGTCCTGACTTTC; cdr3_aa: CASSQQATVSGANVLTF
cdr3_length: 16; v_call: TRBV4-1; clone_size: .; d_call: .; j_call: TRBJ2-3; cdr3_nt: TGCGCCAGCAGCCAATATATAGGGACCTACACAGATACGCAGTATTTT; cdr3_aa: CASSQYIGTYTDTQYF
cdr3_length: 17; v_call: TRBV4-1; clone_size: .; d_call: TRBD2; j_call: TRBJ2-3; cdr3_nt: TGCGCCAGCAGCCAAGATCGGCGCGCGGCGGGAGAAGATACGCAGTATTTT; cdr3_aa: CASSQDRRAAGEDTQYF
cdr3_length: 14; v_call: TRBV10-2; clone_size: .; d_call: TRBD1; j_call: TRBJ1-1; cdr3_nt: TGCGCCAGCAATCGGGACAGCGTTGGGGGTGAAGCTTTCTTT; cdr3_aa: CASNRDSVGGEAFF
cdr3_length: 14; v_call: TRBV18; clone_size: .; d_call: .; j_call: TRBJ2-1; cdr3_nt: TGTGCCAGCTCAGAGCCCCGCTCCTACAATGAGCAGTTCTTC; cdr3_aa: CASSEPRSYNEQFF
cdr3_length: 15; v_call: TRBV2; clone_size: many; d_call: TRBD2; j_call: TRBJ2-2; cdr3_nt: TGTGCCAGCAGCACTAGCGGGAGGGCCGCCGGGGAGCTGTTTTTT; cdr3_aa: CASSTSGRAAGELFF
cdr3_length: 15; v_call: TRBV9; clone_size: .; d_call: TRBD2; j_call: TRBJ2-1; cdr3_nt: TGTGCCAGCAGCGTAGAACTAGCGGGGCACAATGAGCAGTTCTTC; cdr3_aa: CASSVELAGHNEQFF
cdr3_length: 15; v_call: TRBV7-2; clone_size: few; d_call: TRBD1; j_call: TRBJ1-2; cdr3_nt: TGTGCCAGCAGCTTAAACCCCAAACAGGGGAGAGGCTACACCTTC; cdr3_aa: CASSLNPKQGRGYTF
cdr3_length: 15; v_call: TRBV7-2; clone_size: many; d_call: .; j_call: TRBJ2-1; cdr3_nt: TGTGCCAGCAGCCCAAGCGGGACAGCCTACAATGAGCAGTTCTTC; cdr3_aa: CASSPSGTAYNEQFF
cdr3_length: 18; v_call: TRBV5-1; clone_size: .; d_call: TRBD2; j_call: TRBJ2-1; cdr3_nt: TGCGCCAGCAGCTTGGTGGGACTAGCGGGGAGCTCCTACAATGAGCAGTTCTTC; cdr3_aa: CASSLVGLAGSSYNEQFF
cdr3_length: 12; v_call: TRBV6-2/TRBV6-3; clone_size: many; d_call: TRBD2; j_call: TRBJ2-7; cdr3_nt: TGTGCCTCTGCTAGCGGGCGCTACGAGCAGTACTTC; cdr3_aa: CASASGRYEQYF
cdr3_length: 16; v_call: TRBV9; clone_size: .; d_call: TRBD2; j_call: TRBJ2-7; cdr3_nt: TGTGCCAGCAGCGTAGAGCTAGCGGGAGGGCCGTGGGAGCAGTACTTC; cdr3_aa: CASSVELAGGPWEQYF
cdr3_length: 14; v_call: TRBV7-9; clone_size: .; d_call: .; j_call: TRBJ2-2; cdr3_nt: TGTGCCAGCAGTACCGGGCTCCACACCGGGGAGCTGTTTTTT; cdr3_aa: CASSTGLHTGELFF
cdr3_length: 14; v_call: TRBV20-1; clone_size: .; d_call: .; j_call: TRBJ2-3; cdr3_nt: TGCAGTGCTAGAGACGGGTCTACCACAGATACGCAGTATTTT; cdr3_aa: CSARDGSTTDTQYF
cdr3_length: 16; v_call: TRBV28; clone_size: many; d_call: TRBD2; j_call: TRBJ2-7; cdr3_nt: TGTGCCAGCAGTTTTGGGACTAGCGGGGGAACCTACGAGCAGTACTTC; cdr3_aa: CASSFGTSGGTYEQYF
cdr3_length: 18; v_call: TRBV10-3; clone_size: .; d_call: .; j_call: TRBJ1-5; cdr3_nt: TGTGCCATCAGTGAGTCTCTATGGGGACCAGAGCTTAATCAGCCCCAGCATTTT; cdr3_aa: CAISESLWGPELNQPQHF
cdr3_length: 13; v_call: TRBV7-2; clone_size: .; d_call: .; j_call: TRBJ1-4; cdr3_nt: TGTGCCAGCAGCCGTTTTGGTAATGAAAAACTGTTTTTT; cdr3_aa: CASSRFGNEKLFF
cdr3_length: 14; v_call: TRBV6-1; clone_size: few; d_call: TRBD1; j_call: TRBJ2-5; cdr3_nt: TGTGCCAGCAGTAAAAGACAGGGCCAAGAGACCCAGTACTTC; cdr3_aa: CASSKRQGQETQYF
cdr3_length: 16; v_call: TRBV19; clone_size: few; d_call: .; j_call: TRBJ1-6; cdr3_nt: TGTGCCAGTAGTACCCTTGGGTTCCGCCTTAATTCACCCCTCCACTTT; cdr3_aa: CASSTLGFRLNSPLHF
cdr3_length: 16; v_call: TRBV2; clone_size: many; d_call: TRBD2; j_call: TRBJ2-1; cdr3_nt: TGTGCCAGCAGTGGGCCTAGCGGGGTCCCCTACAATGAGCAGTTCTTC; cdr3_aa: CASSGPSGVPYNEQFF
cdr3_length: 13; v_call: TRBV11-2; clone_size: .; d_call: .; j_call: TRBJ1-2; cdr3_nt: TGTGCCACCCGGGGTGCGGGGAACTATGGCTACACCTTC; cdr3_aa: CATRGAGNYGYTF
cdr3_length: 15; v_call: TRBV9; clone_size: .; d_call: .; j_call: TRBJ2-1; cdr3_nt: TGTGCCAGCAGCGTAGATGCGCCCGGGTACAATGAGCAGTTCTTC; cdr3_aa: CASSVDAPGYNEQFF
cdr3_length: 15; v_call: TRBV5-1; clone_size: few; d_call: TRBD1; j_call: TRBJ2-2; cdr3_nt: TGCGCCAGCAGCTTCGCGACAGGGGGCACCGGGGAGCTGTTTTTT; cdr3_aa: CASSFATGGTGELFF
cdr3_length: 17; v_call: TRBV7-6; clone_size: .; d_call: TRBD1; j_call: TRBJ1-1; cdr3_nt: TGTGCCAGCAACCCCACGCCCGACCAAATGGACAGGGGATTGGCTTTCTTT; cdr3_aa: CASNPTPDQMDRGLAFF
cdr3_length: 12; v_call: TRBV12-3/TRBV12-4; clone_size: .; d_call: .; j_call: TRBJ1-3; cdr3_nt: TGTGCCAGCAGTACACAGGGAAACACCATATATTTT; cdr3_aa: CASSTQGNTIYF
cdr3_length: 16; v_call: TRBV7-3; clone_size: many; d_call: .; j_call: TRBJ1-1; cdr3_nt: TGTGCCAGCAGCCCACAGGGAGCGAAGATGAACACTGAAGCTTTCTTT; cdr3_aa: CASSPQGAKMNTEAFF
cdr3_length: 13; v_call: TRBV27; clone_size: few; d_call: .; j_call: TRBJ2-7; cdr3_nt: TGTGCCAGCAGTTCGACTACTCGGTACGAGCAGTACTTC; cdr3_aa: CASSSTTRYEQYF
cdr3_length: 11; v_call: TRBV19; clone_size: many; d_call: .; j_call: TRBJ2-7; cdr3_nt: TGTGCCTCGCGAGGGACCTACGAGCAGTACTTC; cdr3_aa: CASRGTYEQYF
cdr3_length: 16; v_call: TRBV27; clone_size: .; d_call: TRBD1; j_call: TRBJ1-4; cdr3_nt: TGTGCCAGCAGCCCCAGGGGGCGCGGTACTAATGAAAAACTGTTTTTT; cdr3_aa: CASSPRGRGTNEKLFF
cdr3_length: 15; v_call: TRBV2; clone_size: .; d_call: .; j_call: TRBJ2-1; cdr3_nt: TGTGCCAGCAGTGAAAGGGTGCTCTCCTACAATGAGCAGTTCTTC; cdr3_aa: CASSERVLSYNEQFF
cdr3_length: 13; v_call: TRBV15; clone_size: .; d_call: .; j_call: TRBJ2-2; cdr3_nt: TGTGCCACCAGCAGAGTATACGCCGGGGAGCTGTTTTTT; cdr3_aa: CATSRVYAGELFF
cdr3_length: 14; v_call: TRBV18; clone_size: .; d_call: TRBD1; j_call: TRBJ1-2; cdr3_nt: TGTGCCAGCTCTCCGTCGGGACAGAGCTATGGCTACACCTTC; cdr3_aa: CASSPSGQSYGYTF
cdr3_length: 16; v_call: TRBV20-1; clone_size: few; d_call: .; j_call: TRBJ2-7; cdr3_nt: TGCAGTGCGAGAAAAATCCAGGGGGGGACTACCTACGAGCAGTACTTC; cdr3_aa: CSARKIQGGTTYEQYF
cdr3_length: 13; v_call: TRBV2; clone_size: many; d_call: .; j_call: TRBJ2-2; cdr3_nt: TGTGCCAGCACGTCTAGCGTAGGCGGGGAGCTGTTTTTT; cdr3_aa: CASTSSVGGELFF
cdr3_length: 12; v_call: TRBV5-1; clone_size: many; d_call: .; j_call: TRBJ1-2; cdr3_nt: TGCGCCAGCAGCCCAGACACCTATGGCTACACCTTC; cdr3_aa: CASSPDTYGYTF
cdr3_length: 14; v_call: TRBV24-1; clone_size: many; d_call: .; j_call: TRBJ2-7; cdr3_nt: TGTGCCACCAGTGACCAGGCTTCCTCCTACGAGCAGTACTTC; cdr3_aa: CATSDQASSYEQYF
cdr3_length: 18; v_call: TRBV3-1; clone_size: few; d_call: TRBD2; j_call: TRBJ2-7; cdr3_nt: TGTGCCAGCAGCCAAGGTGCGACTAGCGGGATTAATGCCTACGAGCAGTACTTC; cdr3_aa: CASSQGATSGINAYEQYF
cdr3_length: 15; v_call: TRBV12-3/TRBV12-4; clone_size: .; d_call: .; j_call: TRBJ1-2; cdr3_nt: TGTGCCAGCAGTCGGGGTCCTCAGGCTCACTATGGCTACACCTTC; cdr3_aa: CASSRGPQAHYGYTF
cdr3_length: 15; v_call: TRBV2; clone_size: .; d_call: TRBD2; j_call: TRBJ2-1; cdr3_nt: TGTGCCAGCAGGGGACTAGCGGGAGGATACAATGAGCAGCTCTTC; cdr3_aa: CASRGLAGGYNEQLF
cdr3_length: 15; v_call: TRBV10-2; clone_size: few; d_call: TRBD1; j_call: TRBJ2-7; cdr3_nt: TGCGCCAGCAGTCCCCGAACAGGGGCCTCCTACGAGCAGTACTTC; cdr3_aa: CASSPRTGASYEQYF
cdr3_length: 13; v_call: TRBV28; clone_size: many; d_call: .; j_call: TRBJ2-7; cdr3_nt: TGTGCCAGCAGTTTGAAACAGTACTACGAGCAGTACTTC; cdr3_aa: CASSLKQYYEQYF
cdr3_length: 15; v_call: TRBV19; clone_size: .; d_call: .; j_call: TRBJ2-1; cdr3_nt: TGTGCCAGTAGTAAAACCCCGGTCTCCTACAATGAGCAGTTCTTC; cdr3_aa: CASSKTPVSYNEQFF
cdr3_length: 15; v_call: TRBV18; clone_size: .; d_call: .; j_call: TRBJ1-1; cdr3_nt: TGTGCCAGCTCACCACGAGTCCAGGGAGACACTGAAGCTTTCTTT; cdr3_aa: CASSPRVQGDTEAFF
cdr3_length: 14; v_call: TRBV2; clone_size: many; d_call: .; j_call: TRBJ1-2; cdr3_nt: TGTGCCAGCAGCTCGGACAGTGACGTCTATGGCTACACCTTC; cdr3_aa: CASSSDSDVYGYTF
cdr3_length: 15; v_call: TRBV4-1; clone_size: .; d_call: TRBD2; j_call: TRBJ2-2; cdr3_nt: TGCGCCAGCAGCCCTGGACTAGGTACGAGCGGGGAGCTGTTTTTT; cdr3_aa: CASSPGLGTSGELFF
cdr3_length: 19; v_call: TRBV6-2/TRBV6-3; clone_size: many; d_call: .; j_call: TRBJ1-1; cdr3_nt: TGTGCCAGCAGTTCCCCGCGGGGCAGGGGCGCACTCATGAACACTGAAGCTTTCTTT; cdr3_aa: CASSSPRGRGALMNTEAFF
cdr3_length: 15; v_call: TRBV24-1; clone_size: .; d_call: TRBD1; j_call: TRBJ1-1; cdr3_nt: TGTGCCACCAGCCAAGGACAGGGGGCTTACACTGAAGCTTTCTTT; cdr3_aa: CATSQGQGAYTEAFF
cdr3_length: 15; v_call: TRBV5-4; clone_size: .; d_call: .; j_call: TRBJ1-2; cdr3_nt: TGTGCCAGCAGCTTGGATCCGGGGGCGCCGGAGGGCTACACCTTC; cdr3_aa: CASSLDPGAPEGYTF
cdr3_length: 15; v_call: TRBV7-2; clone_size: .; d_call: .; j_call: TRBJ2-7; cdr3_nt: TGTGCCAGCAGCTTACGGTTGGACTGGGCCTACGAGCAGTACTTC; cdr3_aa: CASSLRLDWAYEQYF
cdr3_length: 15; v_call: TRBV27; clone_size: many; d_call: TRBD1; j_call: TRBJ2-1; cdr3_nt: TGTGCCAGCAGTAACGACAGGGGAGGCTACAATGAGCAGTTCTTC; cdr3_aa: CASSNDRGGYNEQFF
cdr3_length: 16; v_call: TRBV5-1; clone_size: few; d_call: .; j_call: TRBJ2-3; cdr3_nt: TGCGCCAGCAGCCTCAATCCGGGGGCTAGCACAGATACGCAGTATTTT; cdr3_aa: CASSLNPGASTDTQYF
cdr3_length: 13; v_call: TRBV7-9; clone_size: .; d_call: .; j_call: TRBJ1-2; cdr3_nt: TGTGCCAGCCGCTCCGGGCCCCGTACGGGCTACACCTTC; cdr3_aa: CASRSGPRTGYTF